A single sample gave rise to the 25 T cell receptor beta chains below, sequenced in a study of CD8 T cells in Susac syndrome. When the RNA was reverse transcribed, random hexamers were used with an input of roughly 0.45 to 1 ug. MiXCR was run by TCRdb on the immunoSEQ multiplex PCR reads, yielding one entry per CDR3 protein. Altogether more than 150,000 distinct CDR3 sequences are present, 90% to 96% being singletons, with the ten largest covering approximately 0.12%. The sequencing sample was made of CD4+ T cells from PBMCs. Receptors originate from a human donor with Susac syndrome.

The chain couples TRBV28 to TRBJ2-1, with D maybe TRBD2 (6 bases). The CDR3 extends over 14 amino acids. The germline gives CDR1 MDHEN, CDR2 SYDVKM. The V end lost 3 bases, the J end lost 11 bases, and 17 bases lay between the germline ends. For the CDR3, the DNA is TGTGCCAGCAGTTTCCAGGGCCGGGGGAGGAAGCAGTTCTTC. Protein: CASSFQGRGRKQFF. The full variable domain, rest sourced from reference TRBV28 and TRBJ2-1, is DVKVTQSSRYLVKRTGEKVFLECVQDMDHENMFWYRQDPGLGLRLIYFSYDVKMKEKGDIPEGYSVSREKKERFSLILESASTNQTSMYLCASSFQGRGRKQFFGPGTRLTVL.

V is TRBV20-1 and J is TRBJ2-1, with 7 bases aligning to TRBD2. The germline V gene has CDR1 DFQATT and CDR2 SNEGSKA (reference sequence). The CDR3 has 14 residues. Here the CDR3 reads CSLWEGGPRNEQFF. DNA for the CDR3: TGCAGCCTCTGGGAGGGAGGGCCGAGGAATGAGCAGTTCTTC.

The chain combines TRBV19 with TRBJ2-6; D is uncertain. The V end lost 4 bases, the J end lost 1 base, and 8 bases lay between the germline ends. CDR3 length equals 15 residues. Germline-derived CDR1 and CDR2 are LNHDA and SQIVND (reference sequence). The CDR3 DNA reads TGTGCCAGTAGTACGGCCCTGTCTGGGGCCAACGTCCTGACTTTC. Residues: CASSTALSGANVLTF.

The chain combines TRBV20-1 with TRBJ2-7, with D perhaps matching TRBD2 (5 bases). Germline V gives CDR1 DFQATT, CDR2 SNEGSKA (reference sequence). The CDR3 runs 14 residues. V dropped 3 bases and J dropped 0 bases, with 12 bases sitting between them. The CDR3 nucleotides read TGCAGTGCTAGCAGAAGGAGGAACTCCTACGAGCAGTACTTC. Amino acid sequence: CSASRRRNSYEQYF.

This clonotype was picked up one time. V is TRBV18 and J is TRBJ1-1; no reliable D call. Trimming took off 2 bases at V and 1 base at J, with 8 bases between the two ends. CDR3 length equals 14 residues. Germline CDR1 and CDR2: KGHSH and LQKENI. The DNA for the CDR3 is TGTGCCAGCTCACCAAGGGTTGGGAACACTGAAGCTTTCTTT. Translating it yields CASSPRVGNTEAFF.

V and J are TRBV2 and TRBJ2-1, with D perhaps TRBD1 (6 bases). The V gene lost 6 bases and the J gene lost 10 bases, with 16 bases spanning the gap. CDR1 is SNHLY, CDR2 FYNNEI, per germline. There are 13 residues in the CDR3. CDR3 loop: CASSQNNRVEQFF. In DNA, the CDR3 is TGTGCCAGCAGCCAAAACAACAGGGTAGAGCAGTTCTTC.

CDR3 in DNA: TGCGCCAGCCAGACGGGGTTCAGGCAAGAGACCCAGTACTTC. Its translation: CASQTGFRQETQYF. The V gene is TRBV5-1, the J gene TRBJ2-5; D might be TRBD2 (5 bases). CDR1 SGHRS and CDR2 YFSETQ come from the germline V gene. V lost 7 bases to trimming and J lost 2 bases, with 15 bases between them. The CDR3 covers 14 residues.

J is TRBJ2-3 and V is TRBV2, with no clear D. The germline CDR1 and CDR2 sequences are SNHLY and FYNNEI. This CDR3 has 15 amino acids. V lost 10 bases and J 0 bases, leaving 17 bases between the germline ends. CDR3 loop: CAKRNPATSTDTQYF. The CDR3 coding sequence is TGTGCCAAGCGCAATCCAGCGACTAGCACAGATACGCAGTATTTT.

The V gene is TRBV12-3 or TRBV12-4, the J gene TRBJ1-4; D call uncertain. The V and J ends lost 5 bases and 0 bases respectively, with 10 bases between them. CDR3 length equals 15 residues. The chain's CDR3 is CASSPGLTTNEKLFF. The CDR3 DNA reads TGTGCCAGCAGTCCCGGCCTAACAACTAATGAAAAACTGTTTTTT.

The J gene is TRBJ2-5, the V gene TRBV29-1; D is ambiguous. V lost 4 bases to trimming and J lost 5 bases, with 11 bases between them. CDR1 and CDR2 from the germline V gene are SQVTM and ANQGSEA. This CDR3 is built from 12 residues. CDR3 nucleotides: TGCAGCGTTGGTGTATCCGGGGAGACCCAGTACTTC. This codes for CSVGVSGETQYF. Full variable domain (missing parts from reference TRBV29-1 and TRBJ2-5): SAVISQKPSRDICQRGTSLTIQCQVDSQVTMMFWYRQQPGQSLTLIATANQGSEATYESGFVIDKFPISRPNLTFSTLTVSNMSPEDSSIYLCSVGVSGETQYFGPGTRLLVL.

Concerning this clonotype itself: At one of its ends the junction is not consistent with the germline gene, which may arise from a read error. The J gene is TRBJ2-3, the V gene TRBV29-1; maybe TRBD1 (5 bases). The CDR3 length is 14 residues. Per germline, CDR1 SQVTM and CDR2 ANQGSEA. CDR3 region: CSFLLGFGTGTQYF. CDR3 bases: TGCAGCTTTTTGCTGGGGTTTGGAACAGGTACGCAGTATTTT.

This chain links TRBV20-1 with TRBJ2-6; D unclear. The ends were cut back, 1 base at V and 4 bases at J, with 14 bases in the middle. CDR1 is DFQATT and CDR2 is SNEGSKA in the germline V gene (reference sequence). The CDR3 has 16 residues. In DNA form, the CDR3 reads TGCAGTGCTAGAGGAGAAGGGTCTTTAGGGGCCAACGTCCTGACTTTC. Translating it yields CSARGEGSLGANVLTF.

The chain employs TRBV15 and TRBJ2-7; D is uncertain. This CDR3 comprises 16 residues. Trimming took off 0 bases at V and 3 bases at J, with 15 bases between the two ends. Germline loops: CDR1 LNHNV, CDR2 YYDKDF (reference sequence). DNA of the CDR3: TGTGCCACCAGCAGAGACGTACACCAGCTAGACTACGAGCAGTACTTC. It is translated as CATSRDVHQLDYEQYF. Full variable domain (outside the CDR3, taken from reference TRBV15 and TRBJ2-7): DAMVIQNPRYQVTQFGKPVTLSCSQTLNHNVMYWYQQKSSQAPKLLFHYYDKDFNNEADTPDNFQSRRPNTSFCFLDIRSPGLGDTAMYLCATSRDVHQLDYEQYFGPGTRLTVT.

This clonotype occurred once. The chain joins TRBV5-1 to TRBJ2-6, with 15 nucleotides matching TRBD2. The CDR3 has 19 residues. The V gene end was trimmed by 4 bases and the J gene end by 1 base; junction bases not matched to a gene: 6. The germline V gene encodes CDR1 SGHRS and CDR2 YFSETQ. The CDR3 coding sequence is TGCGCCAGCAGCACCGGGACTAGCGGGAGGTTATCTGGGGCCAACGTCCTGACTTTC. Its translation: CASSTGTSGRLSGANVLTF.

The chain uses TRBV29-1 and TRBJ1-2; D is unresolved. CDR1 and CDR2 (germline): SQVTM, ANQGSEA. V lost 4 bases and J 6 bases, leaving 15 bases between the germline ends. This CDR3 is 13 amino acids long. CDR3 nucleotides: TGCAGCGTTGTCATTTGGGCAGAGAATGGCTACACCTTC. It codes for CSVVIWAENGYTF.

J is TRBJ2-1 and V is TRBV30, with 14 positions matching TRBD2. The CDR3 spans 15 residues. V shed 2 bases, J shed 7 bases, and the junction held 4 bases outside the gene matches. The germline CDR1 and CDR2 sequences are GTSNPN and SVGIG (reference sequence). The CDR3 loop reads CAWSPGTSGSNEQFF. The DNA of the CDR3 is TGTGCCTGGAGTCCCGGGACTAGCGGGAGTAATGAGCAGTTCTTC.

This clonotype occurred once. The gene calls are TRBV5-6 and TRBJ2-3; possible D gene TRBD2, 6 bases. CDR1 is SGHDT and CDR2 is YYEEEE in the germline V gene. The CDR3 is 14 amino acids. V shed 0 bases and J shed 11 bases, with 16 bases lying between them. Here the CDR3 DNA reads TGTGCCAGCAGCTTGGTGGGGGGTGCAGGGAAGCAGTATTTT. Translated, it gives CASSLVGGAGKQYF.

The rearrangement uses TRBV3-1 and TRBJ1-5; D is uncertain. This CDR3 comprises 15 residues. Germline CDR1 and CDR2: LGHDT and YNNKEL (reference sequence). The V gene lost 1 base and the J gene lost 3 bases, with 10 bases spanning the gap. CDR3 nucleotides: TGTGCCAGCAGCCAAGGGAGAAGCGACAATCAGCCCCAGCATTTT. It is translated as CASSQGRSDNQPQHF.

A single count supports this clonotype. CDR3 nucleotides: TGTGCCAGCATAACCAGGGCCGCGGGTGCCTACGAGCAGTACTTC. Its protein is CASITRAAGAYEQYF. The rearrangement uses TRBV6-2 or TRBV6-3 and TRBJ2-7; D could derive from TRBD1 or TRBD2 (5 bases each). V lost 7 bases and J 2 bases, leaving 18 bases between the germline ends. The CDR3 length is 15 residues. Per germline, CDR1 MNHEY and CDR2 SVGEGT.

This chain joins TRBV4-1 and TRBJ2-2; 9 bases agree with TRBD1. CDR3 size: 18 residues. Germline V gives CDR1 MGHRA, CDR2 YSYEKL. Losses at the gene ends were 3 bases for V and 7 bases for J; bases not matched to a gene: 15. The CDR3 loop is CASSQDPQGAQVDGELFF. CDR3 sequence (DNA): TGCGCCAGCAGCCAGGATCCACAGGGGGCTCAAGTCGACGGGGAGCTGTTTTTT.

The gene calls are TRBV29-1 and TRBJ2-5; TRBD1 might be the D (5 bases). Per the germline V gene, CDR1 is SQVTM and CDR2 is ANQGSEA. The CDR3 is 13 residues long. V lost 4 bases and J lost 4, with 13 bases in between. CDR3 nucleotide sequence: TGCAGCGTTGTCCAGGGTCAAGGAGAGACCCAGTACTTC. It translates to CSVVQGQGETQYF.

This clonotype has just one count. This chain connects TRBV6-5 to TRBJ1-5; 8 bases are a match to TRBD1. The CDR3 spans 15 residues. V lost 6 bases to trimming and J lost 6 bases; unmatched junction nucleotides: 10. Germline CDR1 and CDR2: MNHEY and SVGAGI. CDR3 sequence reads: CASRPTGGEGQPQHF. CDR3 in DNA: TGTGCCAGCAGACCTACAGGGGGAGAGGGTCAGCCCCAGCATTTT.

J is TRBJ1-1 and V is TRBV29-1; TRBD1 matches at 7 bases. Trimming took 6 bases from V and 3 from J; bases not matched to a gene: 7. The CDR3 sequence is 13 residues long. Germline V gene sequence: CDR1 SQVTM, CDR2 ANQGSEA. For the CDR3, the DNA is TGCAGCGTGACAGGGAGGTCAGACACTGAAGCTTTCTTT. It translates to CSVTGRSDTEAFF.

This clonotype appeared a few times. This chain joins TRBV4-1 and TRBJ2-5, with a weak D call TRBD2 (6 bases). Trimming stripped 0 bases from V and 7 bases from J, with 12 bases between. The CDR3 extends over 14 amino acids. Germline assignment: CDR1 MGHRA and CDR2 YSYEKL. This CDR3 reads CASSQDGTGGTQYF. In nucleotides, the CDR3 is TGCGCCAGCAGCCAAGATGGGACTGGAGGGACCCAGTACTTC.

This clonotype was seen once. The chain employs TRBV15 and TRBJ1-5; a weak D match, TRBD1 (5 bases). Trimming removed 5 bases from V and 3 bases from J, with 14 bases in between. This CDR3 has 15 amino acids. CDR1 and CDR2 (germline): LNHNV, YYDKDF (reference sequence). DNA of the CDR3: TGTGCCACCAGCTGGACAAAGGGGAACAATCAGCCCCAGCATTTT. This gives the protein CATSWTKGNNQPQHF.